The 27 T cell receptor beta chains below come from one sample, sequenced in a study of CD8+ T cells in alopecia areata. Regarding treatment: oral pan-JAK inhibitor, 5-10 mg twice daily. Extracted RNA was reverse transcribed into cDNA, the sequencing template. Profiled with immunoSEQ multiplex PCR; TCRdb holds only in-frame clones, not every one. Of fewer than 110,000 clones in the sample, around 60% were seen once. Material: CD8+ T cells sorted from blood, obtained at approximately week 55, from a patient treated with tofacitinib. These receptors were collected from a human donor with alopecia areata.

The V and J genes are TRBV10-3 and TRBJ1-2; tentatively, D is TRBD1 (6 bases). The V and J ends lost 7 bases and 5 bases respectively, with 17 bases between them. Germline V gene data show CDR1 as ENHRY and CDR2 as SYGVKD. The CDR3 covers 14 residues. CDR3 sequence: CAITRHRVGYGYTF. As DNA, the CDR3 is TGTGCCATCACCCGACACAGGGTTGGGTATGGCTACACCTTC.

This chain joins TRBV30 and TRBJ1-6, with 9 nucleotides matching TRBD1. After removal of 1 base from V and 7 bases from J, the junction contained 5 bases not matched to a gene. In germline, CDR1 is GTSNPN, CDR2 SVGIG (reference sequence). The CDR3 is made up of 15 amino acids. CDR3: CAWSGGQGGNSPLHF. CDR3 nucleotide sequence: TGTGCCTGGAGTGGGGGACAGGGAGGAAATTCACCCCTCCACTTT.

The genes are TRBV7-6 and TRBJ2-7; D may be TRBD1 or TRBD2 (6 bases each). Trimming pared 5 bases from V and 0 bases from J, leaving 17 bases between. The CDR3 covers 16 residues. From germline, CDR1 is SGHVS and CDR2 FNYEAQ. The CDR3 bases are TGTGCCAGCAGCCCAGGGGACTCGTCGAGCTCCTACGAGCAGTACTTC. Encoded protein: CASSPGDSSSSYEQYF.

This chain links TRBV10-2 with TRBJ1-1; no reliable D call. Between the trimmed V and J ends, which lost 6 bases and 5 bases, there was a span of 7 bases. This CDR3 is 11 amino acids long. From germline, CDR1 is WSHSY and CDR2 SAAADI. The chain's CDR3 is CASRVLTEAFF. CDR3 in DNA: TGCGCCAGCAGGGTTCTAACTGAAGCTTTCTTT.

This chain uses TRBV5-1 with TRBJ1-2; unclear D gene. Germline assignment: CDR1 SGHRS and CDR2 YFSETQ. The CDR3 runs 11 residues. The V end was cut by 0 bases, the J end by 8 bases, with 5 bases between. The CDR3 coding sequence is TGCGCCAGCAGCTTGGACGCCGGCTACACCTTC. It encodes CASSLDAGYTF. Full variable domain (missing parts from reference TRBV5-1 and TRBJ1-2): KAGVTQTPRYLIKTRGQQVTLSCSPISGHRSVSWYQQTPGQGLQFLFEYFSETQRNKGNFPGRFSGRQFSNSRSEMNVSTLELGDSALYLCASSLDAGYTFGSGTRLTVV.

J is TRBJ2-5 and V is TRBV7-6; D is possibly TRBD2 (6 bases). The V gene's germline CDR1 is SGHVS and CDR2 FNYEAQ. There are 16 residues in the CDR3. Trimming shortened V by 4 bases and J by 5 bases, and 20 bases separated the two germline ends. CDR3 DNA sequence: TGTGCCAGCAGCTCACGCCATCGGCGGGGCGGCGAGACCCAGTACTTC. This codes for CASSSRHRRGGETQYF.

The rearrangement joins TRBV7-8 to TRBJ1-2; D unresolved. CDR3 length: 11 residues. V lost 5 bases to trimming and J lost 7 bases, with 8 bases between them. Germline lookup yields CDR1 SGHVS and CDR2 FQNEAQ. CDR3 sequence: CASSNGLGYTF. CDR3 sequence (DNA): TGTGCCAGCAGCAACGGACTTGGCTACACCTTC. The whole variable domain, remainder taken from reference TRBV7-8 and TRBJ1-2, is GAGVSQSPRYKVAKRGQDVALRCDPISGHVSLFWYQQALGQGPEFLTYFQNEAQLDKSGLPSDRFFAERPEGSVSTLKIQRTQQEDSAVYLCASSNGLGYTFGSGTRLTVV.

The rearrangement joins TRBV5-6 to TRBJ1-2; D not resolved. The CDR3 covers 14 residues. Trimming pared 0 bases from V and 0 bases from J, leaving 6 bases between. CDR1 SGHDT and CDR2 YYEEEE come from the germline V gene. The CDR3 here is CASSLGSANYGYTF. Written as DNA, the CDR3 is TGTGCCAGCAGCTTGGGGTCAGCTAACTATGGCTACACCTTC.

The chain couples TRBV27 to TRBJ2-1; 10 bases are a match to TRBD1. Germline CDR1 and CDR2: MNHEY and SMNVEV (reference sequence). The CDR3 consists of 14 residues. V shed 5 bases, J shed 8 bases, and the junction held 6 bases outside the gene matches. The CDR3 DNA sequence: TGTGCCAGCAGTATGGGACAGGGGTTCTATGAGCAGTTCTTC. Protein sequence: CASSMGQGFYEQFF.

The gene calls are TRBV7-8 and TRBJ2-5, with 10 positions matching TRBD2. The CDR3 has 15 residues. V was pared by 6 bases and J by 5 bases, with 9 bases of the junction left unmatched. Looked up from germline, CDR1 is SGHVS and CDR2 is FQNEAQ. CDR3 coding DNA: TGTGCCAGCAGTTTTGAGCGGGGGGGCCGGGAGACCCAGTACTTC. It yields the protein CASSFERGGRETQYF.

This clone was seen a handful of times. This sample includes further DNA sequences coding for the same CDR3. The rearrangement links TRBV13 to TRBJ2-3; D gene ambiguous. Trimming pared 0 bases from V and 1 base from J, leaving 2 bases between. The CDR3 length is 13 residues. Germline V gene sequence: CDR1 PRHDT, CDR2 FYEKMQ (reference sequence). The CDR3 nucleotides are TGTGCCAGCAGCTTAGGCCGCACAGATACGCAGTATTTT. Translating it yields CASSLGRTDTQYF.

This clone was recorded a few times. This sample includes further DNA sequences coding for the same CDR3. The chain is built from TRBV9 and TRBJ2-7; the match to TRBD1 covers 7 bases. The CDR3 extends over 14 amino acids. The germline gives CDR1 SGDLS, CDR2 YYNGEE. V trimming: 0 bases; J trimming: 1 base; junction bases outside the gene matches: 1. The CDR3 DNA is TGTGCCAGCAGCGTAGCGGGACAGTCCTACGAGCAGTACTTC. It is translated as CASSVAGQSYEQYF.

This rearrangement joins TRBV7-2 to TRBJ2-7, with a weak D call TRBD2 (6 bases). The germline V gene has CDR1 SGHTA and CDR2 FQGNSA. Trimming took 5 bases from V and 2 from J, leaving 13 bases between them. This CDR3 is built from 14 residues. CDR3 in DNA: TGTGCCAGCAGCCCGCCGGAGGGGACCTACGAGCAGTACTTC. This gives the protein CASSPPEGTYEQYF. Full variable domain (rest looked up from reference TRBV7-2 and TRBJ2-7): GAGVSQSPSNKVTEKGKDVELRCDPISGHTALYWYRQSLGQGLEFLIYFQGNSAPDKSGLPSDRFSAERTGGSVSTLTIQRTQQEDSAVYLCASSPPEGTYEQYFGPGTRLTVT.

V gene TRBV7-9 combines with J gene TRBJ2-7, with D possibly being TRBD1 (6 bases). The CDR3 length is 14 residues. Trimming took off 5 bases at V and 0 bases at J, with 11 bases between the two ends. Per the germline V gene, CDR1 is SEHNR and CDR2 is FQNEAQ (reference sequence). CDR3 sequence (DNA): TGTGCCAGCAGCCGTCGGGACAACTCCTACGAGCAGTACTTC. It translates to CASSRRDNSYEQYF. Based on the CDR3 plus reference TRBV7-9 and TRBJ2-7, the full variable domain is DTGVSQNPRHKITKRGQNVTFRCDPISEHNRLYWYRQTLGQGPEFLTYFQNEAQLEKSRLLSDRFSAERPKGSFSTLEIQRTEQGDSAMYLCASSRRDNSYEQYFGPGTRLTVT.

The V call is TRBV9, the J call TRBJ2-3; weak D call: TRBD2 (6 bases). Trimming took off 5 bases at V and 4 bases at J, with 8 bases between the two ends. From germline, CDR1 is SGDLS and CDR2 YYNGEE. The CDR3 covers 12 residues. This CDR3 reads CASRGGADTQYF. In nucleotides, the CDR3 is TGTGCCAGCAGAGGAGGGGCAGATACGCAGTATTTT.

The chain links TRBV18 to TRBJ2-7; D is uncertain. This CDR3 spans 15 amino acids. The V gene lost 0 bases and the J gene lost 2 bases, with 11 bases spanning the gap. The germline V gene encodes CDR1 KGHSH and CDR2 LQKENI. The CDR3 region has the DNA TGTGCCAGCTCACCACCCAAAAGGATAGCCTACGAGCAGTACTTC. This gives the protein CASSPPKRIAYEQYF.

This rearrangement joins TRBV2 to TRBJ2-5; 12 bases match TRBD2. V gave up 6 bases and J gave up 5 bases; unmatched junction bases: 10. Germline lookup yields CDR1 SNHLY and CDR2 FYNNEI. The CDR3 runs 16 residues. CDR3: CASRTTSGGQRETQYF. CDR3 coding DNA: TGTGCCAGCAGAACGACTAGCGGGGGCCAGAGGGAGACCCAGTACTTC.

V is TRBV29-1 and J is TRBJ1-1, with D uncertain. The CDR3 is made up of 11 amino acids. The germline CDR1 and CDR2 sequences are SQVTM and ANQGSEA. Between the trimmed V and J ends, which lost 3 bases and 1 base, there was a span of 3 bases. Written as DNA, the CDR3 is TGCAGCGTTGACGAGAACACTGAAGCTTTCTTT. This codes for CSVDENTEAFF.

The V gene is TRBV7-8, the J gene TRBJ2-1, with D possibly TRBD2 on 5 matching bases. V shed 5 bases and J shed 5 bases, with 19 bases lying between them. The germline V gene encodes CDR1 SGHVS and CDR2 FQNEAQ. The length of the CDR3 is 16 residues. DNA for the CDR3: TGTGCCAGCAGCCCCCAGGACTTCTCTTGGGACAATGAGCAGTTCTTC. Amino acids: CASSPQDFSWDNEQFF.

The genes are TRBV14 and TRBJ1-4; 7 bases are a match to TRBD1. Per the germline V gene, CDR1 is SGHDN and CDR2 is FVKESK. V lost 2 bases and J lost 5; bases outside the gene matches: 2. This CDR3 has 14 amino acids. This CDR3 is CASSQRGQNEKLFF. The CDR3 DNA follows: TGTGCCAGCAGCCAAAGGGGGCAAAATGAAAAACTGTTTTTT.

The rearrangement uses TRBV20-1 and TRBJ2-7; no definite D call. The V gene's germline CDR1 is DFQATT and CDR2 SNEGSKA (reference sequence). Trimming removed 1 base from V and 7 bases from J, with 8 bases in between. This CDR3 has 11 residues. The CDR3 loop is CSARAEKEQYF. The CDR3 bases are TGCAGTGCTAGAGCGGAGAAGGAGCAGTACTTC.

This clone was seen more than once but under ten times. The chain is built from TRBV4-2 and TRBJ2-7, with 7 bases fitting TRBD2. The CDR3 covers 15 residues. V shed 1 base and J 3 bases; nucleotides not matched to a gene: 6. The germline V gene encodes CDR1 LGHNA and CDR2 YNFKEQ. CDR3: CASSQVLAEVYEQYF. As DNA, the CDR3 is TGTGCCAGCAGCCAAGTCCTAGCGGAGGTCTACGAGCAGTACTTC.

This clone was found a few times. This chain joins TRBV19 and TRBJ2-3; possibly TRBD1 for D (5 bases). V was pared by 5 bases and J by 3 bases, with 6 bases between. The length of the CDR3 is 12 residues. Per the germline V gene, CDR1 is LNHDA and CDR2 is SQIVND (reference sequence). The CDR3 loop reads CASSRQTDTQYF. The CDR3 bases are TGTGCCAGTAGTCGACAGACAGATACGCAGTATTTT.

The sample holds a few counts of this clone. In the same sample, other DNA sequences code for this CDR3. The chain employs TRBV30 and TRBJ1-1; the D is unclear. Germline CDR1 and CDR2: GTSNPN and SVGIG (reference sequence). The CDR3 is made up of 13 amino acids. With 0 bases removed from V and 5 bases from J, the gap between germline ends came to 10 bases. The CDR3 protein is CAWSVLLGTEAFF. CDR3 sequence (DNA): TGTGCCTGGAGTGTACTGTTGGGGACTGAAGCTTTCTTT.

The J gene is TRBJ1-1, the V gene TRBV7-9; D uncertain. The germline gives CDR1 SEHNR, CDR2 FQNEAQ (reference sequence). V was cut by 5 bases and J by 8 bases, with 9 bases left in between. This CDR3 has 11 residues. For the CDR3, the DNA is TGTGCCAGCAGCACAAACCCGGAAGCTTTCTTT. Encoded protein: CASSTNPEAFF.

The chain employs TRBV4-1 and TRBJ1-3; D call uncertain. CDR3 length: 14 residues. CDR1 is MGHRA, CDR2 YSYEKL, per germline. Trimming took 4 bases from V and 0 from J, leaving 7 bases between them. The CDR3 sequence: CASSPDASGNTIYF. Here the CDR3 DNA reads TGCGCCAGCAGCCCAGACGCCTCTGGAAACACCATATATTTT.

This clone was counted only a few times. The chain joins TRBV19 to TRBJ1-6; 7 bases are shared with TRBD1. Looked up from germline, CDR1 is LNHDA and CDR2 is SQIVND (reference sequence). After removal of 10 bases from V and 6 bases from J, the junction contained 9 bases not matched to a gene. CDR3 length equals 14 residues. For the CDR3, the DNA is TGTGCCACATCGACAGGGTTCGGTAATTCACCCCTCCACTTT. Amino acid sequence: CATSTGFGNSPLHF.